Below are 5 T cell receptor beta chains sequenced from a single sample in a study of blood T cell repertoires in COVID-19. The table came from immunoSEQ multiplex PCR; TCRdb's copy has only in-frame clones and leaves some out. The repertoire holds about 270,000 clones, about 85% seen once, with around 4.2% in the top ten. What was sequenced was peripheral blood. The receptors shown here come from a woman aged 50 to 60 with active or convalescent COVID-19.

For this clone: Compared with germline, one end of the junction differs, possibly owing to a read error. This chain connects TRBV7-7 to TRBJ2-2; a weak D match, TRBD1 (6 bases). From germline, CDR1 is SSHAT and CDR2 FNYEAQ (reference sequence). The CDR3 loop spans 16 amino acids. The CDR3 nucleotides are TGTGCTAGCAGCCTCCGGACAGACCTAGGGGCCGGGGAGCTGTTTTTT. The encoded protein is CASSLRTDLGAGELFF.

The chain uses TRBV3-1 (or the pseudogene TRBV3-2) and TRBJ2-1; D is uncertain. The germline CDR1 and CDR2 sequences are LGHDT and YNNKEL (reference sequence). Trimming removed 1 base from V and 8 bases from J, with 12 bases in between. CDR3 size: 14 residues. The CDR3: CASSQVRSSHEQFF. The DNA of the CDR3 is TGTGCCAGCAGCCAAGTTCGGAGTAGCCATGAGCAGTTCTTC.

This clone turned up a few times. The rearrangement links TRBV24-1 to TRBJ2-2; weak D call: TRBD1 (6 bases). In germline, CDR1 is KGHDR, CDR2 SFDVKD. The CDR3 is 13 amino acids. Trimming stripped 9 bases from V and 1 base from J, with 8 bases between. This CDR3 is CATLTGNTGELFF. The DNA for the CDR3 is TGTGCCACCCTGACAGGGAACACCGGGGAGCTGTTTTTT.

This clone was detected only a few times. This chain uses TRBV3-1 (or the pseudogene TRBV3-2) with TRBJ1-1; D is undetermined. The CDR3 extends over 11 amino acids. V was cut by 5 bases and J by 10 bases, with 11 bases left in between. Germline CDR1 reads LGHDT; CDR2 reads YNNKEL (reference sequence). CDR3 sequence reads: CASSGRLAAFF. The CDR3 DNA reads TGTGCCAGCAGCGGCCGCCTCGCAGCTTTCTTT.

The V gene is TRBV5-1, the J gene TRBJ2-1, with 9 bases aligning to TRBD2. The CDR3 has 15 amino acids. Germline V gives CDR1 SGHRS, CDR2 YFSETQ. The junction had 7 bases not matched to a gene; V was cut back by 4 bases and J by 5 bases. The CDR3 region has the DNA TGCGCCAGCAGCGCTTTAGCGGGAGTCCACAATGAGCAGTTCTTC. Translation gives CASSALAGVHNEQFF.